This T cell receptor (beta chain) derives from a study of vaccination effects on CD4 cells after COVID-19 (dated by TCRdb to 2021 to 2024). Background on the whole study: Post-vaccine samples across the study were collected a median of 72 days after the second dose, with a range of 14 to 241. The study compared SARS-CoV-2 spike-specific CD4+ TCR repertoires before and after mRNA vaccination in COVID-19 convalescent patients and infection-naive vaccine recipients. A total of 10 COVID-19 convalescent patients and several SARS-CoV-2-naive healthy vaccine recipients were included in the full study. Cultures from other donors in the study were sequenced with the Oncomine TCR Beta short-read assay on an Illumina iSeq 100. What the study reported, not specific to this receptor: In healthy vaccine recipients, vaccine-induced clones were almost all SARS-CoV-2 mono-reactive, with only 1 of 255 cross-reactive with common cold coronaviruses. The study was limited by a small number of convalescent patients, and early post-infection timepoints were lacking. Clones induced by infection and clones induced by vaccination both contracted markedly at late timepoints after vaccination, which fits with T cell responses waning over time.

This clone showed up just once. Its cognate antigen has yet to be identified. No clone much larger than this one lies a single base away; base qualities are absent. The library relied on the immunoSEQ multiplex PCR assay. TCR beta CDR3 sequencing was performed on DNA from the cultured, isolated CD4+ T cells. The authors' analysis ran thus. The analysis removed non-productive TCR sequences, trimmed reads to the CDR3 region, and retained only CDR3s that were 7 or more amino acids long. The MANAFEST web app was used to pick out antigen-specific clonotypes by comparing their expansion in peptide wells with that in reference cultures. For clones to be considered positive, expansion at FDR<0.05 versus reference and all other wells, an odds ratio above 5, and a frequency above 0.1% in two replicate wells were required. A clonotype was called cross-reactive if it was significantly expanded both in SARS-CoV-2 spike wells and in at least one common cold coronavirus spike condition. CDR3 similarity was assessed by Levenshtein distance with the stringdist R package, and unrooted trees were built with ape in R 3.6.1. TCRdb stores this immuneACCESS table with in-frame sequences only. Part of the clones is absent; in the studies checked, under half of the shortfall reflects unresolved V genes, and no reason is known for the rest. The V and J calls and clone size come from that table; D and trimming were worked out from the DNA. The sample records 75,000 to 100,000 clones, around 77% of which are singletons. Over 0.95% of the sample goes to the ten largest clones.

In the ViraFEST assay, PBMC were stimulated with viral peptide pools, and TCR sequencing was then used to find antigen-specific CD4+ T cell clonotypes based on their expansion. After less than eleven days of culture, CD4+ T cells were isolated with the EasySep CD4+ T cell isolation kit. Two doses of either the BNT162b2 or the mRNA-1273 mRNA SARS-CoV-2 vaccine were administered to participants. The absence of prior SARS-CoV-2 infection in healthy vaccine recipients was confirmed by negative nucleocapsid antibodies before and after vaccination. A few million PBMC per well were cultured with around 10 ug/ml peptides in IMDM containing 5% human AB serum, about 10 IU/ml IL-2 and gentamicin. Half of the culture medium was replaced with fresh IL-2-containing medium on days 3 and 7. Each peptide stimulation condition was cultured in triplicate wells unless otherwise noted. Using Ficoll-Paque Plus gradient centrifugation, PBMC were separated from whole blood and then either used fresh or cryopreserved at -140C. The spike proteins of SARS-CoV-2 and of the common cold coronaviruses HCoV-NL63, HCoV-OC43 and HCoV-229E were spanned by overlapping peptide pools. The QIAamp micro DNA kit was used to extract genomic DNA from the cultured CD4+ T cells.

The germline V gene (reference sequence) yields LNHDA for CDR1 and SQIVND for CDR2. V is shortened by 1 base, J by 3 bases, and the region joining them spans 10 bases. There are 16 amino acids in the CDR3, from cysteine to phenylalanine inclusive. Just CDR3 DNA is preserved here, 48 bases in frame from base 1. The TCR was taken from a human donor who received a COVID-19 vaccine. The chain was built from TRBV19 and TRBJ2-6; no D gene call is confident. Sequencing used CD4+ T cells from PBMCs cultured with HCoV-OC43 spike peptides, obtained after COVID-19 vaccination. The meaning of the sample's cell subset or site label: HCoV-OC43 spike overlapping peptide pool stimulation. The DNA reads TGTGCCAGTAGTATAGGGGGAAGGATTGGGGCCAACGTCCTGACTTTC. Translated, this is CASSIGGRIGANVLTF.